This is a list of T cell receptor beta chains from one sample in a study of T cells in Graves' hyperthyroidism and ophthalmopathy. Each CDR3 protein is one row after TCRdb ran MiXCR on the multiplex PCR reads. The table has 400,000 to 500,000 distinct CDR3 sequences, around 15% seen once. The source material was blood. Receptors originate from a woman aged 18-29 years with Graves' hyperthyroidism. Both conserved end residues are part of each CDR3. A D gene is named only where the DNA matches it firmly. Clone sizes are given selectively: once, few, many, or a class where the clone is expanded.

j_gene: TRBJ2-3
v_gene: TRBV3-1
d_gene: NA
abundance: many
CDR3nt: TGTGCCAGCAGCCCCGTGGGGGCAGATACGCAGTATTTT
CDR3aa: CASSPVGADTQYF

j_gene: TRBJ2-1
v_gene: TRBV9
d_gene: NA
abundance: few
CDR3nt: TGTGCCAGCAGCGATTTTAACAATGAGCAGTTCTTC
CDR3aa: CASSDFNNEQFF

j_gene: TRBJ2-3
v_gene: TRBV5-5
d_gene: NA
abundance: NA
CDR3nt: TGTGCCAGCAGCTTGGCCAGTAGCCCAGATACGCAGTATTTT
CDR3aa: CASSLASSPDTQYF

j_gene: TRBJ2-5
v_gene: TRBV10-3
d_gene: TRBD2
abundance: many
CDR3nt: TGTGCCATCAGTACCGGGACTAGCGGGAAGGTAGAGACCCAGTACTTC
CDR3aa: CAISTGTSGKVETQYF

j_gene: TRBJ2-1
v_gene: TRBV5-1
d_gene: TRBD2
abundance: many
CDR3nt: TGCGCCAGCAGCACCTACCCACTAGCGGCAACCTACAATGAGCAGTTCTTC
CDR3aa: CASSTYPLAATYNEQFF

j_gene: TRBJ1-1
v_gene: TRBV9
d_gene: TRBD1
abundance: NA
CDR3nt: TGTGCCAGCAGCGGACCCGATCGGACAGGCATGAACACTGAAGCTTTCTTT
CDR3aa: CASSGPDRTGMNTEAFF

j_gene: TRBJ1-2
v_gene: TRBV6-1
d_gene: NA
abundance: many
CDR3nt: TGTGCCAGCGCCCGTTTAAGCTATGGCTACACCTTC
CDR3aa: CASARLSYGYTF

j_gene: TRBJ1-1
v_gene: TRBV30
d_gene: NA
abundance: many
CDR3nt: TGTGCCTGGAGTGGGGACACTGAAGCTTTCTTT
CDR3aa: CAWSGDTEAFF

j_gene: TRBJ1-6
v_gene: TRBV9
d_gene: NA
abundance: few
CDR3nt: TGTGCCAGCAGCGAGGGACGGAATAATTCACCCCTCCACTTT
CDR3aa: CASSEGRNNSPLHF

j_gene: TRBJ2-7
v_gene: TRBV12-5
d_gene: NA
abundance: few
CDR3nt: TGTGCTAGTGCCCCCGTGGAAGGGGCGGTCTACGAGCAGTACTTC
CDR3aa: CASAPVEGAVYEQYF

j_gene: TRBJ2-5
v_gene: TRBV6-2/TRBV6-3
d_gene: TRBD2
abundance: few
CDR3nt: TGTGCCAGCAGGACCCTGGGACTAGCGGGTTCTGCGACCCAGTACTTC
CDR3aa: CASRTLGLAGSATQYF

j_gene: TRBJ1-6
v_gene: TRBV30
d_gene: NA
abundance: few
CDR3nt: TGTGCCTGGAGCCGCGATTCACCCCTCCACTTT
CDR3aa: CAWSRDSPLHF

j_gene: TRBJ1-5
v_gene: TRBV20-1
d_gene: TRBD1
abundance: NA
CDR3nt: TGCAGTGCCATTGACAGGGCGGGACAGCCCCAGCATTTT
CDR3aa: CSAIDRAGQPQHF

j_gene: TRBJ1-4
v_gene: TRBV6-1
d_gene: NA
abundance: many
CDR3nt: TGTGCCAGCAGCCGGGACGGCGGAAATGAAAAACTGTTTTTT
CDR3aa: CASSRDGGNEKLFF

j_gene: TRBJ1-1
v_gene: TRBV10-3
d_gene: NA
abundance: few
CDR3nt: TGTGCCATCAGTGAGCGGGCAGACTTGAACACTGAAGCTTTCTTT
CDR3aa: CAISERADLNTEAFF

j_gene: TRBJ2-1
v_gene: TRBV5-1
d_gene: TRBD2
abundance: NA
CDR3nt: TGCGCCAGCAGCAGAGGCGGGAGTAGCTCCTACAATGAGCAGTTCTTC
CDR3aa: CASSRGGSSSYNEQFF

j_gene: TRBJ2-5
v_gene: TRBV7-9
d_gene: NA
abundance: many
CDR3nt: TGTGCCAGCAGCCCATGGACCGACCCCCAAGAGACCCAGTACTTC
CDR3aa: CASSPWTDPQETQYF

j_gene: TRBJ2-2
v_gene: TRBV11-3
d_gene: TRBD2
abundance: many
CDR3nt: TGTGCCAGCAGCTTAGACGGGAGGGCCGTTGGAACCGGGGAGCTGTTTTTT
CDR3aa: CASSLDGRAVGTGELFF

j_gene: TRBJ1-1
v_gene: TRBV27
d_gene: NA
abundance: many
CDR3nt: TGTGCCAGCAGTTTATCGCGGGGGAGGAACACTGAAGCTTTCTTT
CDR3aa: CASSLSRGRNTEAFF

j_gene: TRBJ1-2
v_gene: TRBV5-5
d_gene: NA
abundance: many
CDR3nt: TGTGCCAGCAGCTTGGCTCGGGTCAGGATCGATGGCTACACCTTC
CDR3aa: CASSLARVRIDGYTF

j_gene: TRBJ1-4
v_gene: TRBV27
d_gene: TRBD1
abundance: few
CDR3nt: TGTGCCAGCAGTTTAGACAGGGCTCGCGAAAAACTGTTTTTT
CDR3aa: CASSLDRAREKLFF

j_gene: TRBJ1-2
v_gene: TRBV5-4
d_gene: NA
abundance: NA
CDR3nt: TGTGCCAGCAGCTTGGCCGTAGGGAATGACTACACCTTC
CDR3aa: CASSLAVGNDYTF

j_gene: TRBJ1-1
v_gene: TRBV6-1
d_gene: NA
abundance: many
CDR3nt: TGTGCCAGCCTCATTCCGGGGGGTCGCACTGAAGCTTTCTTT
CDR3aa: CASLIPGGRTEAFF

j_gene: TRBJ2-1
v_gene: TRBV7-3
d_gene: TRBD2
abundance: many
CDR3nt: TGTGCCAGCAGCCCCTCAGGACTAGCGGGAGGGAATTCCTACAATGAGCAGTTCTTC
CDR3aa: CASSPSGLAGGNSYNEQFF

j_gene: TRBJ1-3
v_gene: TRBV2
d_gene: NA
abundance: many
CDR3nt: TGTGCCAGCAGTGGATCAAGGAATGCTGGAAACACCATATATTTT
CDR3aa: CASSGSRNAGNTIYF

j_gene: TRBJ2-4
v_gene: TRBV13
d_gene: NA
abundance: many
CDR3nt: TGTGCCAGCAGCTTTTCCTTAAACATTCAGTACTTC
CDR3aa: CASSFSLNIQYF

j_gene: TRBJ1-2
v_gene: TRBV24-1
d_gene: NA
abundance: NA
CDR3nt: TGTGCCACCAGTGATCTTCGTTTTTATGGCTACACCTTC
CDR3aa: CATSDLRFYGYTF

j_gene: TRBJ2-2
v_gene: TRBV7-7
d_gene: NA
abundance: many
CDR3nt: TGTGCTAGCAGCCCCCAGCCTAGGTCCGGGGAGCTGTTTTTT
CDR3aa: CASSPQPRSGELFF

j_gene: TRBJ2-1
v_gene: TRBV28
d_gene: NA
abundance: NA
CDR3nt: TGTGCCAGCAGCCCACCCCCCCTGAGGAATGAGCAGTTCTTC
CDR3aa: CASSPPPLRNEQFF

j_gene: TRBJ1-3
v_gene: TRBV7-3
d_gene: NA
abundance: NA
CDR3nt: TGTGCCAGCAGCGAATCCCTGAGACACCCCATATATTTT
CDR3aa: CASSESLRHPIYF

j_gene: TRBJ2-2
v_gene: TRBV20-1
d_gene: TRBD2
abundance: NA
CDR3nt: TGCAGTGCCTGGGGGATAGCGGGAGGGAACACCGGGGAGCTGTTTTTT
CDR3aa: CSAWGIAGGNTGELFF

j_gene: TRBJ2-5
v_gene: TRBV19
d_gene: NA
abundance: few
CDR3nt: TGTGCCAGTAGTATCCAGACAGCACAAGAGACCCAGTACTTC
CDR3aa: CASSIQTAQETQYF

j_gene: TRBJ1-2
v_gene: TRBV9
d_gene: NA
abundance: NA
CDR3nt: TGTGCCAGCAGCCCGTCCCCAGGGCGGCAAAACTATGGCTACACCTTC
CDR3aa: CASSPSPGRQNYGYTF

j_gene: TRBJ2-7
v_gene: TRBV7-8
d_gene: NA
abundance: many
CDR3nt: TGTGCCAGCAGCTTACTTGTGCGGTCAAGGGACGAGCAGTACTTC
CDR3aa: CASSLLVRSRDEQYF

j_gene: TRBJ2-1
v_gene: TRBV6-1
d_gene: TRBD2
abundance: many
CDR3nt: TGTGCCAGCAGTATCCCGGGACTAGCGGGAGGGAATGAGCAGTTCTTC
CDR3aa: CASSIPGLAGGNEQFF